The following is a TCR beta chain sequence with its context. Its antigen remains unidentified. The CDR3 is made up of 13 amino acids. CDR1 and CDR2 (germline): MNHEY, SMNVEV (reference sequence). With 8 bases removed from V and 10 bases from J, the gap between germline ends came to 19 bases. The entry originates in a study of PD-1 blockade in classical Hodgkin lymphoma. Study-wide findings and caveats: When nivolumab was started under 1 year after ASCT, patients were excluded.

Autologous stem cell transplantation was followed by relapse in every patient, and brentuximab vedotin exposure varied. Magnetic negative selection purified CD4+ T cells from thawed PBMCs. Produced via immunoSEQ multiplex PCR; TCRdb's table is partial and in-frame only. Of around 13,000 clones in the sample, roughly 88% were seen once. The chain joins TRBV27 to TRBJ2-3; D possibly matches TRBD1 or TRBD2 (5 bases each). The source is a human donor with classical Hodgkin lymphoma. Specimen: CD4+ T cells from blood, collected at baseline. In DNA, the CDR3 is TGTGCCAGCGCAAGAAAGCGTAGGGACGCGCAGTATTTT. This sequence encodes CASARKRRDAQYF.